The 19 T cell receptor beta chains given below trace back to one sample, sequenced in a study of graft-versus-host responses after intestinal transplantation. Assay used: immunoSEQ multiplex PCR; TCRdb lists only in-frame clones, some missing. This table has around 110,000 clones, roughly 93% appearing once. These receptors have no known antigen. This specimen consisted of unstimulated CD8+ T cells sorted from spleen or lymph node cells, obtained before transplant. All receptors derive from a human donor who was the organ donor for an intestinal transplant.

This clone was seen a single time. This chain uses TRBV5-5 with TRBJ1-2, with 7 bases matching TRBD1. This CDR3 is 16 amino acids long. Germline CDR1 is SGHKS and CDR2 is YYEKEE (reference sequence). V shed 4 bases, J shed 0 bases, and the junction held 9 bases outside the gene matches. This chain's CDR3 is CASSNPRGDANYGYTF. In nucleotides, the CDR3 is TGTGCCAGCAGCAACCCCAGGGGGGACGCTAACTATGGCTACACCTTC.

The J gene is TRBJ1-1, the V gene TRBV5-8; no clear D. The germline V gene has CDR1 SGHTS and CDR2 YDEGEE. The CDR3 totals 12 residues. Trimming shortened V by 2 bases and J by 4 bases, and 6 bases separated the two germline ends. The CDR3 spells CASSLRVTEAFF. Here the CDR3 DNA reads TGTGCCAGCAGCTTAAGGGTCACTGAAGCTTTCTTT.

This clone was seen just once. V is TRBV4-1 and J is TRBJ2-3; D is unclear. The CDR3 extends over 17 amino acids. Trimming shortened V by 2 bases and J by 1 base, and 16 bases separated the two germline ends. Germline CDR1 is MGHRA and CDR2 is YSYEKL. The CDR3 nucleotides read TGCGCCAGCAGCCAAAAAGTTTGGATAGCAGGCACAGATACGCAGTATTTT. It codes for CASSQKVWIAGTDTQYF.

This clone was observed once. CDR3 DNA: TGTGCCAGCAGGGGGAGGACAGATACGCAGTATTTT. This sequence encodes CASRGRTDTQYF. The chain employs TRBV6-1 and TRBJ2-3; TRBD2 might be the D (6 bases). From germline, CDR1 is MNHNS and CDR2 SASEGT. CDR3 size: 12 residues. Deletions cut 6 bases from V and 3 bases from J, with 7 bases between.

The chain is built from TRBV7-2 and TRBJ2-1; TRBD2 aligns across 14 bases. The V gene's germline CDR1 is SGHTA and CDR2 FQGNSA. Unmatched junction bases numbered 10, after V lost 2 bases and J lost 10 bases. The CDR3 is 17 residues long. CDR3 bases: TGTGCCAGCAGCTTAACCTACCAGACTAGCGGGAGGGCCGAGCAGTTCTTC. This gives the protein CASSLTYQTSGRAEQFF.

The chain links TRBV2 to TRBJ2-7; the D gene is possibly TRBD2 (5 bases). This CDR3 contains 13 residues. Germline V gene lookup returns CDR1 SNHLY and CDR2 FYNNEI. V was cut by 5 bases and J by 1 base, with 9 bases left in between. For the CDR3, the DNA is TGTGCCAGCAGTCCGGGATTTTCCTACGAGCAGTACTTC. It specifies CASSPGFSYEQYF. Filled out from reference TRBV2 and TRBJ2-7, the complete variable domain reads EPEVTQTPSHQVTQMGQEVILRCVPISNHLYFYWYRQILGQKVEFLVSFYNNEISEKSEIFDDQFSVERPDGSNFTLKIRSTKLEDSAMYFCASSPGFSYEQYFGPGTRLTVT.

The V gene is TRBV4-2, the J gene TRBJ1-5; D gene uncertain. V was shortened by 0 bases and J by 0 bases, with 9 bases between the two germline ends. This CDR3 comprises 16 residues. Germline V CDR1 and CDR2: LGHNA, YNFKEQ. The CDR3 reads CASSQDLQNSNQPQHF. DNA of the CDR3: TGTGCCAGCAGCCAAGATCTACAGAATAGCAATCAGCCCCAGCATTTT.

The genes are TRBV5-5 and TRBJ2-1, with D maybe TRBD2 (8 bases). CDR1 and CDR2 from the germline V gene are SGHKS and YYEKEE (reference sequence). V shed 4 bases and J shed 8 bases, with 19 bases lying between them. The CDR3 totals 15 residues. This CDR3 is CASSGTSGGGDEQFF. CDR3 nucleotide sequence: TGTGCCAGCAGCGGAACTAGCGGAGGGGGCGATGAGCAGTTCTTC.

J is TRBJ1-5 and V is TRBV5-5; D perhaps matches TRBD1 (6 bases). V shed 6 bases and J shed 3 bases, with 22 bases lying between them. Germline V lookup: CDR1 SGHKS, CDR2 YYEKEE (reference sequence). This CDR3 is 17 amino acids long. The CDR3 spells CASTLPGQGTHNQPQHF. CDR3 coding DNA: TGTGCCAGCACCCTACCGGGACAAGGGACCCACAATCAGCCCCAGCATTTT.

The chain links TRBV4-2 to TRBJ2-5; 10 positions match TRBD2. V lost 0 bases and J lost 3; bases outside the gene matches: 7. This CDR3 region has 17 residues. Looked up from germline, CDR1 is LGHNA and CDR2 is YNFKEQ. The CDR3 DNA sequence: TGTGCCAGCAGCCAAGATCTGAGCGGGAGGGCAAAAGAGACCCAGTACTTC. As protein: CASSQDLSGRAKETQYF.

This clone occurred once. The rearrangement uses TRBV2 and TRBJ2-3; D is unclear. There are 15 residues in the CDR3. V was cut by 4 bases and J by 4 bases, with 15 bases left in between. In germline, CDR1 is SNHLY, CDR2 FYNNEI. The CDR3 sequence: CASSVIALMPDTQYF. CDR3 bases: TGTGCCAGCAGTGTCATAGCTCTGATGCCAGATACGCAGTATTTT.

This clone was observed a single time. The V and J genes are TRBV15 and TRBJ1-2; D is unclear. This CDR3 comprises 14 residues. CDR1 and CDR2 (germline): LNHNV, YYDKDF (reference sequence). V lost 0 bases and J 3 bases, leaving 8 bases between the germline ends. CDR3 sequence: CATSRDGEHYGYTF. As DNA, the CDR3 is TGTGCCACCAGCAGAGATGGAGAGCACTATGGCTACACCTTC.

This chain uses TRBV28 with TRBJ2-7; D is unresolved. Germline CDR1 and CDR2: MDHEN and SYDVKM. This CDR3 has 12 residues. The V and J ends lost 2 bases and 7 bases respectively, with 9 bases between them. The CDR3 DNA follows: TGTGCCAGCAGTTTACCGCTAGGGGAGCAGTACTTC. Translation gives CASSLPLGEQYF.

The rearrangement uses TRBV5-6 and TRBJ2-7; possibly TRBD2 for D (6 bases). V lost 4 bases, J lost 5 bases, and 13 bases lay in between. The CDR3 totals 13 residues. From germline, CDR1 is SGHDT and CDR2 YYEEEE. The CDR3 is CASSLLAGNEQYF. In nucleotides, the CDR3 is TGTGCCAGCAGCCTGCTCGCGGGGAACGAGCAGTACTTC.

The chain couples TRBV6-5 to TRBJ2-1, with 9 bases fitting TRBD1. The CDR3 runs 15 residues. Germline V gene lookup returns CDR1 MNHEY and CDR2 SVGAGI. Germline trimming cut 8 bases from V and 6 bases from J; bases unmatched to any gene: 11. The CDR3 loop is CASGPTGGAGNEQFF. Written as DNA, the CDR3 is TGTGCCAGCGGCCCTACAGGGGGCGCGGGCAATGAGCAGTTCTTC.

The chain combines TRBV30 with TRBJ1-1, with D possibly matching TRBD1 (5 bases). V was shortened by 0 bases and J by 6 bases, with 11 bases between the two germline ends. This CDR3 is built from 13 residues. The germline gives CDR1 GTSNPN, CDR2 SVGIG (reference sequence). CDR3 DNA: TGTGCCTGGAGTGTTCTAATGGGGGCTGAAGCTTTCTTT. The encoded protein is CAWSVLMGAEAFF. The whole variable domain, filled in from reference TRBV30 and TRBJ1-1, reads SQTIHQWPATLVQPVGSPLSLECTVEGTSNPNLYWYRQAAGRGLQLLFYSVGIGQISSEVPQNLSASRPQDRQFILSSKKLLLSDSGFYLCAWSVLMGAEAFFGQGTRLTVV.

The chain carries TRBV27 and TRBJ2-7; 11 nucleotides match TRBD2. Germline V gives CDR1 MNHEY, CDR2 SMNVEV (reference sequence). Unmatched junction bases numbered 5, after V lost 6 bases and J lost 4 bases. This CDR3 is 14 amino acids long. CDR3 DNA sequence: TGTGCCAGCAGCTTACTAGCGGGAGCGTACGAGCAGTACTTC. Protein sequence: CASSLLAGAYEQYF.

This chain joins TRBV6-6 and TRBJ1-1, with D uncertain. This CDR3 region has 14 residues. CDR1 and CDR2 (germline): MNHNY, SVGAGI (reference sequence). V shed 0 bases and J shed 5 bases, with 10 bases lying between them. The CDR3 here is CASSYSIINTEAFF. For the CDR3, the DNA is TGTGCCAGCAGTTACTCGATTATTAATACTGAAGCTTTCTTT.

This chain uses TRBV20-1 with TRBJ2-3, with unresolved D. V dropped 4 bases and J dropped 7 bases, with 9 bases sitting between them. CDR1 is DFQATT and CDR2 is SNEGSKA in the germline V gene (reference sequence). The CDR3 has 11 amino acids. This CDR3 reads CSAIFVYTQYF. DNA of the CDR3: TGCAGTGCTATCTTCGTTTATACGCAGTATTTT.